The 32 T cell receptor beta chains in this list originate from one sample, sequenced in a study of blood T cell repertoires in COVID-19. Clones were sequenced by immunoSEQ multiplex PCR, and TCRdb holds only the in-frame ones, with some missing. Of roughly 160,000 clones detected, roughly 85% appear once; the ten largest clones hold 15% to 20%. Sequences were obtained from PBMCs or T cells enriched from blood (not recorded which). All receptors derive from a woman aged 70-85 years in a cohort exposed to, infected with or recovered from COVID-19 (not recorded which).

In its sample, this clone was seen a few times. This chain connects TRBV28 to TRBJ2-7; D gene uncertain. This CDR3 region has 12 residues. From germline, CDR1 is MDHEN and CDR2 SYDVKM. V was pared by 6 bases and J by 4 bases, with 10 bases between. The CDR3 DNA follows: TGTGCCAGCAGCAGGATCCCGTACGAGCAGTACTTC. Residues: CASSRIPYEQYF.

The chain couples TRBV7-9 to TRBJ1-2, with a possible D match to TRBD1 (5 bases). CDR3 length: 13 residues. Trimming took off 1 base at V and 4 bases at J, with 7 bases between the two ends. Germline assignment: CDR1 SEHNR and CDR2 FQNEAQ (reference sequence). CDR3: CASSLDRGYGYTF. The CDR3 nucleotides read TGTGCCAGCAGCTTAGATAGGGGCTATGGCTACACCTTC.

The chain joins TRBV4-2 to TRBJ1-4, with D hard to call. Trimming took 2 bases from V and 4 from J, leaving 8 bases between them. CDR3 length equals 14 residues. Germline V gene data show CDR1 as LGHNA and CDR2 as YNFKEQ. This chain's CDR3 is CASSQNLLNEKLFF. The CDR3 coding sequence is TGTGCCAGCAGCCAAAATCTTCTTAATGAAAAACTGTTTTTT.

The J gene is TRBJ1-1, the V gene TRBV27, with TRBD1 identical over 8 bases. The CDR3 totals 14 residues. The germline V gene encodes CDR1 MNHEY and CDR2 SMNVEV (reference sequence). Unmatched junction bases numbered 2, after V lost 5 bases and J lost 0 bases. The DNA of the CDR3 is TGTGCCAGCAGTCCGGGACAGGTGAACACTGAAGCTTTCTTT. Protein: CASSPGQVNTEAFF.

This clone was seen ten or more times. The rearrangement uses TRBV7-2 and TRBJ2-3; D not resolved. V was cut by 0 bases and J by 5 bases, with 9 bases left in between. Germline V gives CDR1 SGHTA, CDR2 FQGNSA. This CDR3 is built from 14 residues. The DNA for the CDR3 is TGTGCCAGCAGCTTAGCGAGCGTGAAAGATACGCAGTATTTT. Its translation: CASSLASVKDTQYF.

The rearrangement joins TRBV7-2 to TRBJ1-6; 9 bases line up with TRBD1. There are 14 residues in the CDR3. V shed 6 bases, J shed 10 bases, and the junction held 7 bases outside the gene matches. CDR1 is SGHTA and CDR2 is FQGNSA in the germline V gene. The CDR3 DNA reads as TGTGCCAGCAGAAAGGGGGACAGGGACTCACCCCTCCACTTT. The encoded protein is CASRKGDRDSPLHF.

This clone was seen only a few times. V gene TRBV3-1 (or the pseudogene TRBV3-2) combines with J gene TRBJ1-5, with unresolved D. V was pared by 0 bases and J by 2 bases, with 5 bases between. The length of the CDR3 is 14 residues. Germline V CDR1 and CDR2: LGHDT, YNNKEL (reference sequence). CDR3 amino acids: CASSQELGNQPQHF. CDR3 DNA sequence: TGTGCCAGCAGCCAAGAACTTGGCAATCAGCCCCAGCATTTT.

V and J are TRBV4-1 and TRBJ2-1, with 7 nucleotides matching TRBD2. Germline assignment: CDR1 MGHRA and CDR2 YSYEKL. The CDR3 extends over 17 amino acids. V lost 1 base and J lost 7; bases outside the gene matches: 13. The CDR3 DNA follows: TGCGCCAGCAGCCAAGTCCGTGGGGCGGGAGATGTAAATGAGCAGTTCTTC. Translating it yields CASSQVRGAGDVNEQFF.

CDR3 protein: CASNPQGARNTEAFF. The CDR3 nucleotides are TGTGCCAGCAACCCTCAAGGGGCACGGAACACTGAAGCTTTCTTT. The rearrangement joins TRBV6-5 to TRBJ1-1; tentatively, D is TRBD1 (5 bases). The germline V gene encodes CDR1 MNHEY and CDR2 SVGAGI. The CDR3 is 15 residues long. V gave up 7 bases and J gave up 1 base, with 16 bases separating them.

The count of this clone is one. This rearrangement joins TRBV7-6 to TRBJ2-2; the match to TRBD2 covers 13 bases. CDR1 is SGHVS, CDR2 FNYEAQ, per germline. V shed 5 bases and J 1 base; nucleotides not matched to a gene: 1. The CDR3 is made up of 16 amino acids. The CDR3 DNA reads as TGTGCCAGCAGCCGGACTAGCGGGAGGAACACCGGGGAGCTGTTTTTT. This sequence encodes CASSRTSGRNTGELFF.

The rearrangement uses TRBV28 and TRBJ2-7; unclear D gene. CDR3 size: 16 residues. The germline gives CDR1 MDHEN, CDR2 SYDVKM. The ends were cut back, 3 bases at V and 0 bases at J, with 15 bases in the middle. CDR3 loop: CASSFTLVTLSYEQYF. CDR3 DNA sequence: TGTGCCAGCAGTTTTACGTTGGTGACTCTCTCCTACGAGCAGTACTTC.

The chain is built from TRBV5-1 and TRBJ1-1; 9 nucleotides align to TRBD1. The CDR3 loop spans 14 amino acids. J gave up 5 bases and V 4 bases, and 6 bases lay outside the gene matches. The V gene's germline CDR1 is SGHRS and CDR2 YFSETQ. The CDR3 loop reads CASSPQGAGTEAFF. The CDR3 nucleotides are TGCGCCAGCAGCCCACAGGGGGCAGGGACTGAAGCTTTCTTT.

The chain employs TRBV7-6 and TRBJ2-1; TRBD1 matches at 7 bases. This CDR3 is 15 amino acids long. Trimming took 3 bases from V and 4 from J; bases not matched to a gene: 6. Germline V lookup: CDR1 SGHVS, CDR2 FNYEAQ. The CDR3 reads CASSFSGQKYNEQFF. The CDR3 nucleotides read TGTGCCAGCAGCTTTTCGGGACAGAAATACAATGAGCAGTTCTTC.

The V gene is TRBV11-3, the J gene TRBJ1-1; the D gene is possibly TRBD1 (5 bases). The CDR3 covers 13 residues. The V gene lost 5 bases and the J gene lost 0 bases, with 7 bases spanning the gap. Germline values: CDR1 SGHNT, CDR2 YENEEA. CDR3 protein: CASSTGLNTEAFF. The CDR3 DNA follows: TGTGCCAGCAGCACAGGATTGAACACTGAAGCTTTCTTT.

The chain combines TRBV3-1 (or the pseudogene TRBV3-2) with TRBJ2-3; 8 positions match TRBD2. Germline V gene data show CDR1 as LGHDT and CDR2 as YNNKEL (reference sequence). The CDR3 contains 16 residues. Germline trimming cut 2 bases from V and 2 bases from J; bases unmatched to any gene: 6. The CDR3 protein is CASSQFIAGTTDTQYF. The CDR3 DNA sequence: TGTGCCAGCAGCCAATTTATAGCGGGGACCACAGATACGCAGTATTTT.

This clone was recorded a few times. The chain is built from TRBV7-2 and TRBJ2-5; D remains ambiguous. The CDR3 runs 15 residues. Germline V lookup: CDR1 SGHTA, CDR2 FQGNSA. V was clipped by 2 bases and J by 6 bases, with 16 bases between them. CDR3 residues: CASSLLMSGGQTQYF. For the CDR3, the DNA is TGTGCCAGCAGCTTATTAATGTCCGGTGGGCAGACCCAGTACTTC.

In this sample, this clone turned up once. V usage is TRBV7-2 and J usage is TRBJ2-7; 7 nucleotides align to TRBD1. Germline CDR1 SGHTA, CDR2 FQGNSA. This CDR3 spans 15 amino acids. Trimming removed 5 bases from V and 3 bases from J; junction bases left unmatched: 10. As DNA, the CDR3 is TGTGCCAGCAGCCCAAGTCCGGGACAGTTCTACGAGCAGTACTTC. As protein: CASSPSPGQFYEQYF.

The chain couples TRBV30 to TRBJ1-2; possible D gene TRBD1, 5 bases. CDR1 is GTSNPN, CDR2 SVGIG, per germline (reference sequence). This CDR3 spans 11 amino acids. V was shortened by 4 bases and J by 7 bases, with 10 bases between the two germline ends. CDR3: CAWTTGGGYTF. The CDR3 DNA is TGTGCCTGGACGACGGGGGGTGGCTACACCTTC.

The J gene is TRBJ2-5, the V gene TRBV11-1; a weak D match, TRBD1 (6 bases). Germline CDR1 SGHAT, CDR2 FQDESV (reference sequence). Trimming shortened V by 4 bases and J by 2 bases, and 17 bases separated the two germline ends. The CDR3 is 16 amino acids. The CDR3 spells CASSSMGAGIQETQYF. DNA for the CDR3: TGTGCCAGCAGCTCTATGGGGGCAGGGATTCAAGAGACCCAGTACTTC.

CDR3 residues: CASSLSRRGAGELFF. As DNA, the CDR3 is TGTGCCAGCAGTTTAAGCCGCAGGGGGGCCGGGGAGCTGTTTTTT. This chain uses TRBV28 with TRBJ2-2, with D perhaps matching TRBD1 (7 bases). Between the trimmed V and J ends, which lost 2 bases and 6 bases, there was a span of 13 bases. Germline CDR1 MDHEN, CDR2 SYDVKM. The CDR3 contains 15 residues.

The chain employs TRBV30 and TRBJ2-4; D is uncertain. This CDR3 spans 15 amino acids. Per germline, CDR1 GTSNPN and CDR2 SVGIG (reference sequence). V lost 0 bases and J lost 5, with 14 bases in between. CDR3: CAWSVRGLVQNIQYF. The CDR3, as DNA: TGTGCCTGGAGTGTAAGAGGTTTAGTCCAAAACATTCAGTACTTC. Looking up the rest from reference TRBV30 and TRBJ2-4 gives the full variable domain: SQTIHQWPATLVQPVGSPLSLECTVEGTSNPNLYWYRQAAGRGLQLLFYSVGIGQISSEVPQNLSASRPQDRQFILSSKKLLLSDSGFYLCAWSVRGLVQNIQYFGAGTRLSVL.

The rearrangement joins TRBV28 to TRBJ1-5; tentative D call: TRBD1 (5 bases). Germline lookup yields CDR1 MDHEN and CDR2 SYDVKM. V gave up 6 bases and J gave up 11 bases, with 17 bases separating them. This CDR3 comprises 13 residues. The CDR3 DNA follows: TGTGCCAGCAGGAGACAGTCCATTGAGGCCCAGCATTTT. Encoded protein: CASRRQSIEAQHF. The variable domain in full, completed from reference TRBV28 and TRBJ1-5, reads DVKVTQSSRYLVKRTGEKVFLECVQDMDHENMFWYRQDPGLGLRLIYFSYDVKMKEKGDIPEGYSVSREKKERFSLILESASTNQTSMYLCASRRQSIEAQHFGDGTRLSIL.

This chain links TRBV11-2 with TRBJ2-3; 14 nucleotides match TRBD2. Germline V lookup: CDR1 SGHAT, CDR2 FQNNGV. V shed 4 bases and J 7 bases; nucleotides not matched to a gene: 7. The CDR3 is made up of 16 amino acids. The CDR3 region is CASSSETSGRAYTQYF. Here the CDR3 DNA reads TGTGCCAGCAGCTCCGAGACTAGCGGGAGGGCGTATACGCAGTATTTT.

The chain is built from TRBV28 and TRBJ1-4; D might be TRBD1 (5 bases). V lost 1 base and J 5 bases, leaving 5 bases between the germline ends. This CDR3 contains 13 residues. Germline V gene data show CDR1 as MDHEN and CDR2 as SYDVKM. The CDR3 region is CASSLSGNEKLFF. The CDR3 nucleotides are TGTGCCAGCAGTTTATCAGGGAATGAAAAACTGTTTTTT.

This clone appeared a few times. The chain is built from TRBV5-4 and TRBJ2-7, with 12 bases identical to TRBD2. Germline V gives CDR1 SGHNT, CDR2 YYREEE (reference sequence). V trimming: 2 bases; J trimming: 3 bases; junction bases outside the gene matches: 3. The CDR3 extends over 15 amino acids. CDR3 nucleotide sequence: TGTGCCAGCAGCTTCCTAGCGGGAGGGGACTACGAGCAGTACTTC. Protein: CASSFLAGGDYEQYF.

The chain joins TRBV18 to TRBJ2-3, with a weak D call TRBD1 (8 bases). The length of the CDR3 is 16 residues. CDR1 KGHSH and CDR2 LQKENI come from the germline V gene. Trimming took off 3 bases at V and 2 bases at J, with 15 bases between the two ends. This CDR3 reads CASSPTQGGLTDTQYF. CDR3 DNA: TGTGCCAGCTCACCTACACAGGGGGGGCTCACAGATACGCAGTATTTT.

The chain couples TRBV28 to TRBJ1-2, with 9 bases lining up with TRBD1. Germline V gene sequence: CDR1 MDHEN, CDR2 SYDVKM. Trimming removed 3 bases from V and 4 bases from J; junction bases left unmatched: 3. CDR3 length: 14 residues. CDR3 sequence (DNA): TGTGCCAGCAGTTTGTTGGACAGGGGCTATGGCTACACCTTC. Amino acids: CASSLLDRGYGYTF.

The chain carries TRBV10-3 and TRBJ1-1; unclear D gene. Germline lookup yields CDR1 ENHRY and CDR2 SYGVKD. This CDR3 is 13 amino acids long. The V gene lost 6 bases and the J gene lost 11 bases, with 19 bases spanning the gap. Here the CDR3 reads CAISGGGNIQAFF. The CDR3 bases are TGTGCCATCAGCGGAGGAGGGAATATACAGGCTTTCTTT.

There are a few counts of this clone. This chain connects TRBV2 to TRBJ2-1; 8 nucleotides agree with TRBD1. The V and J ends lost 3 bases and 5 bases, in that order; junction bases with no gene match: 9. This CDR3 has 16 amino acids. The V gene's germline CDR1 is SNHLY and CDR2 FYNNEI. The CDR3 reads CASSEVRQGPNNEQFF. The DNA for the CDR3 is TGTGCCAGCAGTGAGGTTAGACAGGGGCCCAACAATGAGCAGTTCTTC.

V and J are TRBV28 and TRBJ2-1; 9 nucleotides match TRBD2. The V and J ends lost 3 bases and 2 bases, in that order; junction bases with no gene match: 8. Germline-derived CDR1 and CDR2 are MDHEN and SYDVKM. CDR3 size: 17 residues. Here the CDR3 DNA reads TGTGCCAGCAGTTTTCGCGGGAGGGTAGGAACCTACAATGAGCAGTTCTTC. This encodes CASSFRGRVGTYNEQFF.

This chain uses TRBV5-1 with TRBJ1-1; D is ambiguous. Looked up from germline, CDR1 is SGHRS and CDR2 is YFSETQ. Trimming shortened V by 4 bases and J by 4 bases, and 14 bases separated the two germline ends. The CDR3 has 14 amino acids. Here the CDR3 DNA reads TGCGCCAGCAGCCCTAATCAGGCGCTCACTGAAGCTTTCTTT. It codes for CASSPNQALTEAFF.

In DNA, the CDR3 is TGTGCCAGCAAGGGGGGGCCCGATAGCTCCTACGAGCAGTACTTC. Amino acid sequence: CASKGGPDSSYEQYF. The chain employs TRBV6-5 and TRBJ2-7; D is perhaps TRBD2 (7 bases). This CDR3 comprises 15 residues. Looked up from germline, CDR1 is MNHEY and CDR2 is SVGAGI. Between the trimmed V and J ends, which lost 7 bases and 0 bases, there was a span of 16 bases.